This TCR beta chain was recorded in a study of identical twins. A few counts support this clonotype. V was clipped by 6 bases and J by 3 bases; unmatched bases: 5. The CDR3 is 13 residues long. Germline V lookup: CDR1 SGHAT, CDR2 FQNNGV. Template switching introduced a universal primer site, and the cDNA bore unique molecular identifiers. TCRdb ran MiXCR on the 5' RACE reads and lists one entry per CDR3 protein. The sample includes some 300,000 distinct CDR3 sequences, 9% to 15% seen only once; the top ten take around 7.2%. In addition, the sample was reused for a study of yellow fever vaccine responses in identical twins.

Sequenced sample: CD8+ T cells sorted from blood. The TCR sequence derives from a woman aged 18-29 years in good health. This chain uses TRBV11-2 with TRBJ2-7, with 7 bases identical to TRBD1. CDR3 region: CASRHRDSYEQYF. The CDR3 nucleotides read TGTGCCAGCAGACACCGGGACAGCTACGAGCAGTACTTC.